Shown below are 25 T cell receptor beta chains from a single sample sequenced in a study of cytomegalovirus exposure and HLA in healthy donors. The table came from immunoSEQ multiplex PCR; TCRdb's copy has only in-frame clones and leaves some out. The data contain 180,000 or so clones, approximately 86% of them seen just once; the ten biggest clones take up 6% to 8.5%. The material sequenced was PBMCs. The receptors were sampled from a man under 40 in good health and CMV-seropositive.

The V and J genes are TRBV6-1 and TRBJ2-7, with 7 bases aligning to TRBD2. V lost 6 bases, J lost 2 bases, and 4 bases stayed unmatched. This CDR3 has 13 residues. Germline V gene lookup returns CDR1 MNHNS and CDR2 SASEGT. The CDR3 nucleotides read TGTGCCAGCAGCCGGGGGGTAACCTACGAGCAGTACTTC. The encoded protein is CASSRGVTYEQYF.

The chain combines TRBV6-5 with TRBJ2-3; 7 bases line up with TRBD2. V was clipped by 6 bases and J by 0 bases; unmatched bases: 3. Germline V CDR1 and CDR2: MNHEY, SVGAGI. There are 14 residues in the CDR3. CDR3 coding DNA: TGTGCCAGCAGACTAGCGCCTAGCACAGATACGCAGTATTTT. Translation gives CASRLAPSTDTQYF.

This chain links TRBV4-3 with TRBJ1-5; no firm D call. The ends were cut back, 1 base at V and 0 bases at J, with 13 bases in the middle. The CDR3 spans 17 residues. The germline CDR1 and CDR2 sequences are LGHNA and YSLEER. In nucleotides, the CDR3 is TGCGCCAGCAGCCAAGCTCCAGGACCCGATAGCAATCAGCCCCAGCATTTT. It translates to CASSQAPGPDSNQPQHF.

This chain links TRBV7-2 with TRBJ1-5; D not certain. Germline CDR1 reads SGHTA; CDR2 reads FQGNSA. This CDR3 spans 15 amino acids. Trimming took 1 base from V and 2 from J, leaving 9 bases between them. The CDR3 nucleotides read TGTGCCAGCAGCTTAGAAGGGCTTGGCAATCAGCCCCAGCATTTT. This codes for CASSLEGLGNQPQHF. The variable domain in full, with the rest retrieved from reference TRBV7-2 and TRBJ1-5, is GAGVSQSPSNKVTEKGKDVELRCDPISGHTALYWYRQSLGQGLEFLIYFQGNSAPDKSGLPSDRFSAERTGGSVSTLTIQRTQQEDSAVYLCASSLEGLGNQPQHFGDGTRLSIL.

In its sample, this clone was seen once. The genes are TRBV27 and TRBJ2-5; D is uncertain. The germline V gene encodes CDR1 MNHEY and CDR2 SMNVEV (reference sequence). The V gene lost 0 bases and the J gene lost 0 bases, with 8 bases spanning the gap. This CDR3 region has 15 residues. Here the CDR3 DNA reads TGTGCCAGCAGTTTATCCATAGCCTACCAAGAGACCCAGTACTTC. Protein product: CASSLSIAYQETQYF.

This chain uses TRBV5-1 with TRBJ2-2; D may be TRBD1 or TRBD2 (5 bases each). The germline V gene has CDR1 SGHRS and CDR2 YFSETQ. The CDR3 is 13 residues long. Trimming left V 5 bases short and J 5 bases short, with 10 bases between. The DNA of the CDR3 is TGCGCCAGCAGACCCGGGACGACCGGGGAGCTGTTTTTT. Its translation is CASRPGTTGELFF.

The chain joins TRBV18 to TRBJ1-4, with no clear D. From germline, CDR1 is KGHSH and CDR2 LQKENI. The CDR3 spans 12 residues. V lost 2 bases and J 8 bases, leaving 6 bases between the germline ends. The CDR3 loop reads CASSPSEEKLFF. In DNA form, the CDR3 reads TGTGCCAGCTCACCATCTGAGGAAAAACTGTTTTTT.

J is TRBJ2-7 and V is TRBV2; D unresolved. The V gene's germline CDR1 is SNHLY and CDR2 FYNNEI. This CDR3 comprises 11 residues. Trimming pared 7 bases from V and 3 bases from J, leaving 7 bases between. The CDR3 here is CASIQDYEQYF. As DNA, the CDR3 is TGTGCCAGCATCCAAGACTACGAGCAGTACTTC.

As regards this clone: A junction boundary mismatches the germline segment, possibly from a read error. The identical CDR3 is also encoded by other nucleotide sequences in the sample. This chain connects TRBV20-1 to TRBJ1-1; TRBD1 aligns across 7 bases. Germline lookup yields CDR1 DFQATT and CDR2 SNEGSKA (reference sequence). This CDR3 spans 11 amino acids. The CDR3 sequence is CSARGGLEAFF. Written as DNA, the CDR3 is TGCAGTGCCAGAGGGGGCCTTGAAGCTTTCTTT.

This sequence joins TRBV6-6 and TRBJ1-1; TRBD1 matches at 7 bases. V was pared by 2 bases and J by 6 bases, with 6 bases of the junction left unmatched. Germline V gives CDR1 MNHNY, CDR2 SVGAGI (reference sequence). This CDR3 spans 14 amino acids. The CDR3 DNA sequence: TGTGCCAGCAGTTACCGGGACAGTGTACCTGAAGCTTTCTTT. The encoded protein is CASSYRDSVPEAFF.

The genes are TRBV4-1 and TRBJ2-3; TRBD2 matches at 10 bases. V was clipped by 0 bases and J by 5 bases; unmatched bases: 8. This CDR3 is 17 amino acids long. From germline, CDR1 is MGHRA and CDR2 YSYEKL. CDR3 DNA sequence: TGCGCCAGCAGCCAAGAAAGTCTAGCGGGGGAAATAGATACGCAGTATTTT. As protein: CASSQESLAGEIDTQYF.

The chain combines TRBV5-5 with TRBJ1-5; 10 bases are shared with TRBD1. The V gene's germline CDR1 is SGHKS and CDR2 YYEKEE (reference sequence). CDR3 length: 16 amino acids. V was clipped by 4 bases and J by 6 bases; unmatched bases: 10. CDR3 region: CASSPYQDRGLQPQHF. DNA of the CDR3: TGTGCCAGCAGCCCCTACCAAGACAGGGGGCTTCAGCCCCAGCATTTT.

The table lists this clone with a few counts. This chain connects TRBV4-1 to TRBJ2-7; D ambiguous. Germline CDR1 reads MGHRA; CDR2 reads YSYEKL. V gave up 2 bases and J gave up 2 bases, with 16 bases separating them. The CDR3 is 16 residues long. CDR3 amino acids: CASSQIKAGDTYEQYF. As DNA, the CDR3 is TGCGCCAGCAGCCAAATAAAGGCAGGCGACACCTACGAGCAGTACTTC.

This clone was picked up one time. This chain joins TRBV18 and TRBJ1-4; no reliable D call. Trimming removed 3 bases from V and 5 bases from J, with 10 bases in between. CDR1 is KGHSH, CDR2 LQKENI, per germline. The CDR3 runs 14 residues. The CDR3 spells CASSPLQKNEKLFF. For the CDR3, the DNA is TGTGCCAGCTCACCTCTACAGAAGAATGAAAAACTGTTTTTT.

This sequence joins TRBV6-6 and TRBJ2-1, with 12 bases fitting TRBD2. CDR3 size: 16 residues. Germline V gene sequence: CDR1 MNHNY, CDR2 SVGAGI (reference sequence). Trimming took 4 bases from V and 0 from J; bases not matched to a gene: 1. In DNA, the CDR3 is TGTGCCAGCAGTTTGACTAGCGGGAGCTCCTACAATGAGCAGTTCTTC. Its translation: CASSLTSGSSYNEQFF.

With respect to this clone: The sample has other DNA sequences that encode this CDR3 too. The J gene is TRBJ1-1, the V gene TRBV6-5; D ambiguous. Germline lookup yields CDR1 MNHEY and CDR2 SVGAGI. The V gene lost 6 bases and the J gene lost 3 bases, with 11 bases spanning the gap. This CDR3 comprises 13 residues. In DNA, the CDR3 is TGTGCCAGCAGCTACGGGTGGGACACTGAAGCTTTCTTT. As protein: CASSYGWDTEAFF.

V usage is TRBV29-1 and J usage is TRBJ2-6; D call uncertain. V dropped 4 bases and J dropped 4 bases, with 5 bases sitting between them. Per the germline V gene, CDR1 is SQVTM and CDR2 is ANQGSEA. The CDR3 length is 12 residues. The CDR3 is CSVAYGANVLTF. The CDR3 DNA follows: TGCAGCGTTGCTTACGGGGCCAACGTCCTGACTTTC. The full variable domain, in which reference TRBV29-1 and TRBJ2-6 provide the parts outside the CDR3, is SAVISQKPSRDICQRGTSLTIQCQVDSQVTMMFWYRQQPGQSLTLIATANQGSEATYESGFVIDKFPISRPNLTFSTLTVSNMSPEDSSIYLCSVAYGANVLTFGAGSRLTVL.

The sample holds one count of this clone. J is TRBJ2-1 and V is TRBV19, with 10 bases fitting TRBD1. The CDR3 is made up of 17 amino acids. The ends lost 3 bases at V and 8 bases at J; junction bases unmatched: 13. Germline lookup yields CDR1 LNHDA and CDR2 SQIVND (reference sequence). The CDR3 DNA reads as TGTGCCAGTAGTATTGCGACGGCCGGGACAGGGGCTCATGAGCAGTTCTTC. Residues: CASSIATAGTGAHEQFF.

The gene calls are TRBV9 and TRBJ2-5, with D possibly matching TRBD2 (5 bases). Trimming removed 0 bases from V and 2 bases from J, with 17 bases in between. Germline V gene sequence: CDR1 SGDLS, CDR2 YYNGEE. The CDR3 contains 17 residues. CDR3 region: CASSVGGMAGLQETQYF. CDR3 DNA sequence: TGTGCCAGCAGCGTAGGAGGGATGGCGGGTCTTCAAGAGACCCAGTACTTC.

The genes are TRBV5-4 and TRBJ2-1; the D gene is possibly TRBD1 (6 bases). Germline V gene sequence: CDR1 SGHNT, CDR2 YYREEE (reference sequence). This CDR3 region has 11 residues. V lost 10 bases, J lost 6 bases, and 11 bases lay in between. The DNA of the CDR3 is TGTGCCGGCCACAGGGCCAATGAGCAGTTCTTC. Protein product: CAGHRANEQFF.

The V and J genes are TRBV7-2 and TRBJ1-6; TRBD1 matches 8 bases. The germline V gene has CDR1 SGHTA and CDR2 FQGNSA. The CDR3 runs 19 residues. V dropped 0 bases and J dropped 2; count of bases not matched to a gene: 9. CDR3 sequence: CASSLAPRGPSPYNSPLHF. CDR3 in DNA: TGTGCCAGCAGCTTAGCGCCCAGGGGGCCTTCCCCCTATAATTCACCCCTCCACTTT.

V and J are TRBV7-6 and TRBJ2-7, with unresolved D. The CDR3 loop spans 14 amino acids. The V gene's germline CDR1 is SGHVS and CDR2 FNYEAQ. V gave up 2 bases and J gave up 0 bases, with 8 bases separating them. The CDR3 DNA sequence: TGTGCCAGCAGCTTAACGGCTAGCTCCTACGAGCAGTACTTC. Translated: CASSLTASSYEQYF.

In its sample, this clone was seen a few times. Other DNA sequences of this sample code for an identical CDR3. V gene TRBV6-5 combines with J gene TRBJ2-3, with D possibly called TRBD1 or TRBD2 (5 bases each). Germline-derived CDR1 and CDR2 are MNHEY and SVGAGI. The ends were cut back, 3 bases at V and 0 bases at J, with 10 bases in the middle. The CDR3 has 15 amino acids. The CDR3 protein is CASSYRDGSTDTQYF. CDR3 DNA sequence: TGTGCCAGCAGTTATCGGGACGGTAGCACAGATACGCAGTATTTT.

This clone turned up a few times. This rearrangement joins TRBV2 to TRBJ1-1; D uncertain. The CDR3 is 12 residues long. The V gene's germline CDR1 is SNHLY and CDR2 FYNNEI. The V gene lost 3 bases and the J gene lost 4 bases, with 6 bases spanning the gap. CDR3 sequence: CASSDRSTEAFF. The CDR3 DNA follows: TGTGCCAGCAGTGACCGGAGCACTGAAGCTTTCTTT. Combining the CDR3 with reference TRBV2 and TRBJ1-1 gives the whole variable domain EPEVTQTPSHQVTQMGQEVILRCVPISNHLYFYWYRQILGQKVEFLVSFYNNEISEKSEIFDDQFSVERPDGSNFTLKIRSTKLEDSAMYFCASSDRSTEAFFGQGTRLTVV.

This chain links TRBV4-2 with TRBJ2-6, with D tentatively TRBD1 (6 bases). The CDR3 totals 16 residues. Trimming stripped 0 bases from V and 2 bases from J, with 8 bases between. Germline loops: CDR1 LGHNA, CDR2 YNFKEQ. Written as DNA, the CDR3 is TGTGCCAGCAGCCAAGACCAGGGGACTGGGGCCAACGTCCTGACTTTC. Its protein product is CASSQDQGTGANVLTF.